The 4 T cell receptor beta chains in this list originate from one sample, sequenced in a study of blood T cell repertoires in COVID-19. The assay was immunoSEQ multiplex PCR, and TCRdb's table has in-frame clones only and misses some. This table has about 240,000 clones, around 86% appearing once. The sequenced sample consisted of peripheral blood. The receptors here all came from an elderly woman with COVID-19, enrolled during active disease.

The chain employs TRBV5-8 and TRBJ2-2; unclear D gene. V lost 4 bases and J lost 8, with 9 bases in between. Germline CDR1 and CDR2: SGHTS and YDEGEE. The CDR3 spans 12 residues. The CDR3 sequence: CASSPYIGELFF. CDR3 sequence (DNA): TGTGCCAGCAGCCCCTATATAGGGGAGCTGTTTTTT. The full variable domain, its missing parts supplied by reference TRBV5-8 and TRBJ2-2, is EAGVTQSPTHLIKTRGQQATLRCSPISGHTSVYWYQQALGLGLQFLLWYDEGEERNRGNFPPRFSGRQFPNYSSELNVNALELEDSALYLCASSPYIGELFFGEGSRLTVL.

The chain is built from TRBV6-1 and TRBJ1-1; D remains ambiguous. Trimming removed 0 bases at V and 2 bases at J, with 13 bases between. The germline V gene has CDR1 MNHNS and CDR2 SASEGT. The CDR3 spans 16 residues. The CDR3 DNA reads TGTGCCAGCAGTGAAGCGCTTCGATACAGAAACACTGAAGCTTTCTTT. Translating it yields CASSEALRYRNTEAFF.

The gene calls are TRBV3-1 (or the pseudogene TRBV3-2) and TRBJ2-5; TRBD2 aligns across 10 bases. In germline, CDR1 is LGHDT, CDR2 YNNKEL (reference sequence). V shed 1 base, J shed 1 base, and the junction held 3 bases outside the gene matches. The CDR3 runs 16 residues. CDR3 coding DNA: TGTGCCAGCAGCCAAGTGGCTAGCGGGGGCCAAGAGACCCAGTACTTC. It specifies CASSQVASGGQETQYF.

CDR3: CASSLAPQGGGETQYF. CDR3 in DNA: TGCGCCAGCAGCTTGGCCCCTCAGGGAGGGGGGGAGACCCAGTACTTC. The chain uses TRBV5-1 and TRBJ2-5, with D maybe TRBD2 (7 bases). The V gene's germline CDR1 is SGHRS and CDR2 YFSETQ. The CDR3 sequence is 16 residues long. V lost 0 bases to trimming and J lost 5 bases, with 17 bases between them.